This TCR beta chain stems from a study of OX40 agonist ivuxolimab in advanced cancers. Study-level information: Every 2 weeks, patients got intravenous ivuxolimab at one of six dose levels (0.01-10 mg/kg). Overall study findings and caveats: The expanded peripheral T cells' antigen specificity was not determined. Circulating CD4+ and CD8+ T cells showed clonal expansion by week 6 at 0.1 to 3.0 mg/kg.

Clones were read by immunoSEQ multiplex PCR, and TCRdb kept only the in-frame ones, dropping some. Of roughly 65,000 clones listed, just over 85% are singletons. Germline CDR1 is GTSNPN and CDR2 is SVGIG (reference sequence). This CDR3 comprises 12 residues. Deletions cut 3 bases from V and 7 bases from J, with 10 bases between. About this clone itself: Antigen specificity is unknown.

This sequence was found in an adult with an advanced solid tumor such as melanoma, head and neck, liver or kidney cancer. The sequences come from CD4+ or CD8+ T cells sorted from blood, collected in a trial of the OX40 agonist ivuxolimab. The chain couples TRBV30 to TRBJ2-1; no reliable D call. CDR3 bases: TGTGCCTGGAGACAAGTTGGGAATGAGCAGTTCTTC. This encodes CAWRQVGNEQFF.